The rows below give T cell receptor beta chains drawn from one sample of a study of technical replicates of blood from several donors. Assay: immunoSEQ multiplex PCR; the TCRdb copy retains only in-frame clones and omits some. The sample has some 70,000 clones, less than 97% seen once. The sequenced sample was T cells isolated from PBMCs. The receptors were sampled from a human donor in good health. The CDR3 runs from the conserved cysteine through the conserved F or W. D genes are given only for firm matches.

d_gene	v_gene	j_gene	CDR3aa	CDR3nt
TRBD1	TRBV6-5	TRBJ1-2	CASRTGQGMYYGYTF	TGTGCCAGCAGAACGGGACAGGGAATGTACTATGGCTACACCTTC
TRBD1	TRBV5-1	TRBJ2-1	CASSLFGTGEAFF	TGCGCCAGCAGCCTGTTTGGGACAGGGGAGGCGTTCTTC
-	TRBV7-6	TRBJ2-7	CASSINYEQYF	TGTGCCAGCAGCATCAACTACGAGCAGTACTTC
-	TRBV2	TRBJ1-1	CASTFDTENTEAFF	TGTGCCAGCACTTTTGACACCGAGAACACTGAAGCTTTCTTT
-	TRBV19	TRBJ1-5	CASSLFPRDQPQHF	TGTGCCAGTAGTTTATTCCCCAGGGATCAGCCCCAGCATTTT
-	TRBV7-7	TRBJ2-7	CASSLRDTSYEQYF	TGTGCCAGCAGCCTACGGGACACGTCCTACGAGCAGTACTTC
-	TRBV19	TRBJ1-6	CASKTLSGPRSALHF	TGTGCCAGTAAGACGCTCAGCGGACCCCGTTCGGCCCTCCACTTT
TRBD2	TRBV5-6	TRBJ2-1	CASSLGVGAGGVNEQFF	TGTGCCAGCAGCTTGGGGGTTGGCGCGGGAGGGGTCAATGAGCAGTTCTTC
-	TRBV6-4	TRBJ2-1	CASSKYTHPPNEQFF	TGTGCCAGCAGTAAATACACACACCCCCCCAATGAGCAGTTCTTC
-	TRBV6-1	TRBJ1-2	CASLWEEAIGGYTF	TGTGCCAGCCTCTGGGAGGAGGCAATAGGTGGCTACACCTTC
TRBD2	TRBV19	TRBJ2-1	CASSIGRELALVNEQFF	TGTGCCAGTAGTATAGGTAGGGAACTAGCGCTTGTCAATGAGCAGTTCTTC
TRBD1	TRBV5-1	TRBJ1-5	CASSPGTGTWPQHF	TGCGCCAGCAGCCCGGGGACAGGGACTTGGCCCCAGCATTTT